This entry lists 26 T cell receptor beta chains sequenced from one sample in a study of OX40 agonist ivuxolimab in advanced cancers. The library was produced with the immunoSEQ multiplex PCR assay. TCRdb took this table from immuneACCESS and kept in-frame rearrangements with V and J called. Such tables lack part of the clones; where checked against another copy, unresolved V genes explain under half of the gap, and the rest is unexplained. The sample profile shows 45,000 to 55,000 clones; around nine tenths of them were found once. Under 0.65% of the sample is taken by the ten largest. Specimen: CD4+ or CD8+ T cells sorted from blood, collected in a trial of the OX40 agonist ivuxolimab. The receptors here all came from an adult with an advanced solid tumor such as melanoma, head and neck, liver or kidney cancer.

V usage is TRBV5-1 and J usage is TRBJ1-1, with D unresolved. The V gene lost 5 bases and the J gene lost 1 base, with 18 bases spanning the gap. This CDR3 is 16 amino acids long. Germline CDR1 is SGHRS and CDR2 is YFSETQ. Here the CDR3 DNA reads TGCGCCAGCAGTCCACTGGCGGGGATGACGAACACTGAAGCTTTCTTT. It codes for CASSPLAGMTNTEAFF.

The chain is built from TRBV6-6 and TRBJ2-1; 9 bases are shared with TRBD2. The germline gives CDR1 MNHNY, CDR2 SVGAGI (reference sequence). Unmatched junction bases numbered 15, after V lost 7 bases and J lost 8 bases. There are 16 residues in the CDR3. As DNA, the CDR3 is TGTGCCAGCAACTCACGAGGTAGCGGGAGTCGGGATGAGCAGTTCTTC. It translates to CASNSRGSGSRDEQFF.

The chain is built from TRBV7-3 and TRBJ2-7; possibly TRBD1 for D (6 bases). The V and J ends lost 1 base and 0 bases respectively, with 13 bases between them. The CDR3 totals 16 residues. Germline lookup yields CDR1 SGHTA and CDR2 FQGTGA. Here the CDR3 DNA reads TGTGCCAGCAGCTTAAGGACAGAAACTCTCTCCTACGAGCAGTACTTC. Amino acids: CASSLRTETLSYEQYF.

The J gene is TRBJ1-2, the V gene TRBV5-5; 8 bases map to TRBD1. Germline lookup yields CDR1 SGHKS and CDR2 YYEKEE (reference sequence). With V trimmed by 4 bases and J by 5 bases, 13 bases remained unmatched. CDR3 size: 16 residues. The CDR3 coding sequence is TGTGCCAGCAGCCTTGCCAGTCGCGGGACAGGATATGGCTACACCTTC. Amino acids: CASSLASRGTGYGYTF. The full variable domain, rest sourced from reference TRBV5-5 and TRBJ1-2, is DAGVTQSPTHLIKTRGQQVTLRCSPISGHKSVSWYQQVLGQGPQFIFQYYEKEERGRGNFPDRFSARQFPNYSSELNVNALLLGDSALYLCASSLASRGTGYGYTFGSGTRLTVV.

This clone has just a few counts. This chain connects TRBV7-9 to TRBJ1-2; 7 bases are a match to TRBD1. Germline CDR1 reads SEHNR; CDR2 reads FQNEAQ (reference sequence). This CDR3 contains 16 residues. Trimming removed 5 bases from V and 6 bases from J; junction bases left unmatched: 15. CDR3 protein: CASSLPVTGDKDGYTF. The CDR3 nucleotides read TGTGCCAGCAGCCTTCCGGTTACAGGGGACAAGGATGGCTACACCTTC.

The rearrangement links TRBV11-2 to TRBJ1-2; 10 bases agree with TRBD1. The CDR3 length is 15 residues. The germline gives CDR1 SGHAT, CDR2 FQNNGV. The ends lost 5 bases at V and 4 bases at J; junction bases unmatched: 7. CDR3 in amino acids: CASSPRDRGLYGYTF. CDR3 DNA sequence: TGTGCCAGCAGCCCCCGGGACAGGGGCCTCTATGGCTACACCTTC. The full variable domain, completed using reference TRBV11-2 and TRBJ1-2, is EAGVAQSPRYKIIEKRQSVAFWCNPISGHATLYWYQQILGQGPKLLIQFQNNGVVDDSQLPKDRFSAERLKGVDSTLKIQPAKLEDSAVYLCASSPRDRGLYGYTFGSGTRLTVV.

The rearrangement links TRBV28 to TRBJ2-7, with TRBD1 matching over 10 bases. J lost 7 bases, V lost 7 bases, and 4 bases had no gene match. CDR3 length equals 12 residues. Germline V CDR1 and CDR2: MDHEN, SYDVKM. The CDR3 DNA follows: TGTGCCAGCACGGACAGGGGGTTTGAGCAGTACTTC. Protein: CASTDRGFEQYF. The full variable domain, in which reference TRBV28 and TRBJ2-7 provide the parts outside the CDR3, is DVKVTQSSRYLVKRTGEKVFLECVQDMDHENMFWYRQDPGLGLRLIYFSYDVKMKEKGDIPEGYSVSREKKERFSLILESASTNQTSMYLCASTDRGFEQYFGPGTRLTVT.

This chain links TRBV2 with TRBJ2-7; D perhaps matches TRBD1 (6 bases). In germline, CDR1 is SNHLY, CDR2 FYNNEI. The CDR3 extends over 13 amino acids. V shed 4 bases and J shed 3 bases, with 10 bases lying between them. The CDR3 spells CASSVRGSYEQYF. The CDR3 coding sequence is TGTGCCAGCAGTGTCAGGGGAAGCTACGAGCAGTACTTC.

This sequence joins TRBV18 and TRBJ1-4; D remains ambiguous. Trimming stripped 3 bases from V and 4 bases from J, with 9 bases between. This CDR3 has 14 residues. The germline gives CDR1 KGHSH, CDR2 LQKENI. The CDR3 DNA follows: TGTGCCAGCTCACCGACGGCACTTAATGAAAAACTGTTTTTT. This encodes CASSPTALNEKLFF.

The chain recombines TRBV19 with TRBJ1-2; 10 nucleotides agree with TRBD1. Germline CDR1 reads LNHDA; CDR2 reads SQIVND (reference sequence). Trimming cost V 1 base and J 8 bases; bases outside gene matches: 4. The CDR3 spans 14 residues. In DNA form, the CDR3 reads TGTGCCAGTAGTATAGGACAGGGGGCTGGCGGCTACACCTTC. This gives the protein CASSIGQGAGGYTF. The full variable domain, its missing parts supplied by reference TRBV19 and TRBJ1-2, is DGGITQSPKYLFRKEGQNVTLSCEQNLNHDAMYWYRQDPGQGLRLIYYSQIVNDFQKGDIAEGYSVSREKKESFPLTVTSAQKNPTAFYLCASSIGQGAGGYTFGSGTRLTVV.

This clone came up once. This rearrangement joins TRBV5-1 to TRBJ2-1, with 8 bases identical to TRBD2. Germline CDR1 reads SGHRS; CDR2 reads YFSETQ. The CDR3 sequence is 15 residues long. Trimming at V came to 4 bases and at J to 0 bases, leaving 3 bases not matched to a gene. The CDR3 is CASSPAGDSYNEQFF. DNA of the CDR3: TGCGCCAGCAGCCCAGCGGGAGACTCCTACAATGAGCAGTTCTTC.

This rearrangement joins TRBV10-3 to TRBJ2-5; 9 bases match TRBD1. This CDR3 comprises 16 residues. Unmatched junction bases numbered 9, after V lost 0 bases and J lost 7 bases. Germline assignment: CDR1 ENHRY and CDR2 SYGVKD. The CDR3 nucleotides are TGTGCCATCAGTGAGTCGAAGGGGACAGGGCTAGGGACCCAGTACTTC. It encodes CAISESKGTGLGTQYF.

CDR3 nucleotide sequence: TGTGCCAGTTCCAGGGGATCCTACGAGCAGTACTTC. Amino acid sequence: CASSRGSYEQYF. The chain combines TRBV19 with TRBJ2-7; possible D gene TRBD1, 6 bases. V was trimmed by 8 bases and J by 1 base, leaving 9 bases between them. Germline assignment: CDR1 LNHDA and CDR2 SQIVND (reference sequence). The CDR3 loop spans 12 amino acids.

V is TRBV10-3 and J is TRBJ1-1; D gene unclear. Trimming removed 6 bases from V and 7 bases from J, with 15 bases in between. This CDR3 spans 13 amino acids. CDR1 ENHRY and CDR2 SYGVKD come from the germline V gene. CDR3 protein: CAISRTARDEAFF. The DNA of the CDR3 is TGTGCCATCAGCCGGACGGCTAGGGATGAAGCTTTCTTT.

The J gene is TRBJ2-2, the V gene TRBV5-6; TRBD2 matches 11 bases. V lost 3 bases, J lost 5 bases, and 6 bases stayed unmatched. In germline, CDR1 is SGHDT, CDR2 YYEEEE. The CDR3 is 16 residues long. CDR3 sequence (DNA): TGTGCCAGCAGCTGGGGACTAGCGGAAGGGACCGGGGAGCTGTTTTTT. It translates to CASSWGLAEGTGELFF.

This chain joins TRBV7-9 and TRBJ2-2; 12 bases are a match to TRBD2. The CDR3 contains 18 residues. Germline V lookup: CDR1 SEHNR, CDR2 FQNEAQ (reference sequence). J gave up 1 base and V 6 bases, and 9 bases lay outside the gene matches. CDR3 sequence (DNA): TGTGCCAGCAGTTCAGTCCGACTAGCGGGAGTGAACACCGGGGAGCTGTTTTTT. Amino acid sequence: CASSSVRLAGVNTGELFF.

V gene TRBV7-6 combines with J gene TRBJ2-2; 7 bases map to TRBD1. The V gene end was trimmed by 5 bases and the J gene end by 5 bases; junction bases not matched to a gene: 11. CDR1 and CDR2 (germline): SGHVS, FNYEAQ. The CDR3 totals 16 residues. The CDR3 spells CASSRTQGVATGELFF. The CDR3 DNA sequence: TGTGCCAGCAGCCGAACCCAGGGGGTCGCTACCGGGGAGCTGTTTTTT.

In DNA form, the CDR3 reads TGTGCCAGCTCTCGGGGTCAGACAGGGGTCGGCTACACCTTC. Its translation: CASSRGQTGVGYTF. The chain is built from TRBV18 and TRBJ1-2; 8 bases map to TRBD1. Germline assignment: CDR1 KGHSH and CDR2 LQKENI. The CDR3 consists of 14 residues. The V and J ends lost 6 bases and 8 bases, in that order; junction bases with no gene match: 11.

A word on this clone: This same CDR3 is encoded by further DNA sequences in the sample. The rearrangement links TRBV28 to TRBJ2-7; D might be TRBD1 (5 bases). Germline V gene lookup returns CDR1 MDHEN and CDR2 SYDVKM. CDR3 length: 13 amino acids. V gave up 2 bases and J gave up 2 bases, with 7 bases separating them. CDR3 region: CASSLGRAYEQYF. The CDR3 region has the DNA TGTGCCAGCAGTTTAGGCAGGGCCTACGAGCAGTACTTC.

This chain links TRBV12-5 with TRBJ2-2; D possibly matches TRBD1 or TRBD2 (5 bases each). The CDR3 loop spans 15 amino acids. V lost 0 bases and J lost 3, with 8 bases in between. Per germline, CDR1 LGHNT and CDR2 FRNRAP. The CDR3 sequence is CASGLVLGDTGELFF. The CDR3 nucleotides are TGTGCTAGTGGTTTGGTTTTGGGGGACACCGGGGAGCTGTTTTTT.

This clone was seen more than once but under ten times. The chain is built from TRBV15 and TRBJ1-2, with 8 bases lining up with TRBD1. CDR3 size: 15 residues. Trimming cost V 3 bases and J 4 bases; bases outside gene matches: 7. Germline-derived CDR1 and CDR2 are LNHNV and YYDKDF (reference sequence). The chain's CDR3 is CATSRDRVVSYGYTF. CDR3 sequence (DNA): TGTGCCACCAGCAGGGACAGGGTTGTTTCCTATGGCTACACCTTC.

V usage is TRBV29-1 and J usage is TRBJ2-3; maybe TRBD1 (6 bases). CDR3 size: 13 residues. Trimming left V 0 bases short and J 6 bases short, with 10 bases between. Germline V CDR1 and CDR2: SQVTM, ANQGSEA. The CDR3 protein is CSVEDRGWDTQYF. The CDR3, as DNA: TGCAGCGTTGAAGACAGGGGCTGGGATACGCAGTATTTT.

The genes are TRBV6-5 and TRBJ2-7; unclear D gene. V lost 5 bases and J 0 bases, leaving 8 bases between the germline ends. Germline assignment: CDR1 MNHEY and CDR2 SVGAGI. CDR3 length: 13 residues. The CDR3 sequence is CASSPGYSYEQYF. The CDR3 DNA is TGTGCCAGCAGTCCAGGATACTCCTACGAGCAGTACTTC.

This sequence joins TRBV6-1 and TRBJ2-7, with D uncertain. The CDR3 spans 14 residues. The germline V gene encodes CDR1 MNHNS and CDR2 SASEGT. Trimming took off 2 bases at V and 2 bases at J, with 10 bases between the two ends. DNA for the CDR3: TGTGCCAGCAGTGAAAATTTCAAAGCCTACGAGCAGTACTTC. Its protein is CASSENFKAYEQYF.

V is TRBV28 and J is TRBJ1-4, with 7 bases lining up with TRBD1. Trimming cost V 8 bases and J 7 bases; bases outside gene matches: 13. The germline gives CDR1 MDHEN, CDR2 SYDVKM. The CDR3 contains 15 residues. CDR3 sequence: CASQSGGQGGEKLFF. CDR3 in DNA: TGTGCCAGCCAGTCCGGGGGGCAGGGGGGTGAAAAACTGTTTTTT.

The chain employs TRBV5-1 and TRBJ2-2; D tentatively reads TRBD1 or TRBD2 (5 bases each). The V end was cut by 3 bases, the J end by 1 base, with 13 bases between. This CDR3 spans 16 amino acids. Germline assignment: CDR1 SGHRS and CDR2 YFSETQ. The CDR3, as DNA: TGCGCCAGCAGCTGGGGACCACCAATGAACACCGGGGAGCTGTTTTTT. Its translation is CASSWGPPMNTGELFF. Variable domain in full (rest from reference TRBV5-1 and TRBJ2-2): KAGVTQTPRYLIKTRGQQVTLSCSPISGHRSVSWYQQTPGQGLQFLFEYFSETQRNKGNFPGRFSGRQFSNSRSEMNVSTLELGDSALYLCASSWGPPMNTGELFFGEGSRLTVL.